Each of the 32 T cell receptor beta chains below was sequenced from the same sample in a study of response to subunit inactivated influenza vaccine. TCRdb analysed the RT-PCR reads with MiXCR anew, one entry per CDR3 protein. The top ten clones hold around 7.6% of a sample with about 700,000 distinct CDR3 sequences, approximately 15% of them seen once. Sequenced here: PBMCs from blood, sampled around 15 days before vaccination. The source is a man aged 50 or older who received an inactivated influenza vaccine.

This clonotype was counted ten times or more. The chain couples TRBV12-3 or TRBV12-4 to TRBJ2-7; maybe TRBD1 (5 bases). This CDR3 spans 12 amino acids. Trimming took 4 bases from V and 6 from J, leaving 10 bases between them. The CDR3 reads CASSSGRGEQYF. In nucleotides, the CDR3 is TGTGCCAGCAGTTCAGGAAGGGGCGAGCAGTACTTC.

This clonotype was recorded at least ten times. V and J are TRBV24-1 and TRBJ2-4; a weak D match, TRBD1 (6 bases). Germline lookup yields CDR1 KGHDR and CDR2 SFDVKD. The V end lost 9 bases, the J end lost 6 bases, and 14 bases lay between the germline ends. The CDR3 is 13 amino acids. In nucleotides, the CDR3 is TGTGCCACCTCACCTCAGGGGCGAAACATTCAGTACTTC. It is translated as CATSPQGRNIQYF.

This clonotype was observed a handful of times. The rearrangement uses TRBV7-9 and TRBJ2-7; D might be TRBD1 or TRBD2, each matching 5 bases. The CDR3 has 14 amino acids. Germline V gene lookup returns CDR1 SEHNR and CDR2 FQNEAQ (reference sequence). V lost 4 bases and J lost 7, with 17 bases in between. The CDR3 spells CASSSGTAMGEQYF. CDR3 coding DNA: TGTGCCAGCAGCTCCGGGACGGCAATGGGAGAGCAGTACTTC.

This clonotype has more than one count but fewer than ten. J is TRBJ1-1 and V is TRBV20-1; 8 nucleotides line up with TRBD1. Germline V gene lookup returns CDR1 DFQATT and CDR2 SNEGSKA (reference sequence). This CDR3 has 12 amino acids. The V gene end was trimmed by 6 bases and the J gene end by 5 bases; junction bases not matched to a gene: 5. This CDR3 is CSAQRQGTEAFF. CDR3 nucleotide sequence: TGCAGTGCACAGAGACAGGGGACTGAAGCTTTCTTT.

This clonotype was seen only a few times. This chain links TRBV28 with TRBJ2-7; 7 nucleotides agree with TRBD2. V was pared by 6 bases and J by 0 bases, with 11 bases of the junction left unmatched. The CDR3 has 16 amino acids. Germline-derived CDR1 and CDR2 are MDHEN and SYDVKM. The CDR3 sequence is CASSLILAESSYEQYF. The CDR3 DNA reads as TGTGCCAGCAGCCTTATCCTAGCGGAAAGCTCCTACGAGCAGTACTTC.

This clonotype was detected many times. The gene calls are TRBV15 and TRBJ2-2, with no clear D. V was shortened by 0 bases and J by 5 bases, with 7 bases between the two germline ends. Germline CDR1 LNHNV, CDR2 YYDKDF (reference sequence). The CDR3 loop spans 14 amino acids. The CDR3: CATSRDHKTGELFF. The CDR3 nucleotides are TGTGCCACCAGCAGAGATCATAAAACCGGGGAGCTGTTTTTT.

This clonotype was recorded at least ten times. The chain uses TRBV14 and TRBJ1-1; the match to TRBD1 covers 7 bases. The CDR3 contains 13 residues. J gave up 1 base and V 6 bases, and 2 bases lay outside the gene matches. The germline V gene encodes CDR1 SGHDN and CDR2 FVKESK. In nucleotides, the CDR3 is TGTGCCAGCAGTCGACAGGGGAACACTGAAGCTTTCTTT. It translates to CASSRQGNTEAFF.

This clonotype was counted at least ten times. The rearrangement joins TRBV5-8 to TRBJ1-2, with no clear D. The V end lost 2 bases, the J end lost 8 bases, and 19 bases lay between the germline ends. The CDR3 is 15 residues long. From germline, CDR1 is SGHTS and CDR2 YDEGEE. CDR3 nucleotide sequence: TGTGCCAGCAGCTTTAAAGGGTTTTACGATATGGGCTACACCTTC. Residues: CASSFKGFYDMGYTF.

This clonotype was recorded a few times. The chain uses TRBV2 and TRBJ2-2, with TRBD2 identical over 7 bases. In germline, CDR1 is SNHLY, CDR2 FYNNEI. The CDR3 is made up of 17 amino acids. J lost 6 bases, V lost 4 bases, and 14 bases had no gene match. The CDR3: CASSVSQRLANAGELFF. CDR3 sequence (DNA): TGTGCCAGCAGTGTTTCCCAAAGACTAGCTAACGCCGGGGAGCTGTTTTTT.

This CDR3 is CASSQDRLATYSEQYF. CDR3 in DNA: TGCGCCAGCAGCCAAGATAGGCTAGCTACCTACTCAGAGCAGTACTTC. J is TRBJ2-7 and V is TRBV4-3, with D possibly matching TRBD2 (5 bases). The CDR3 is made up of 16 amino acids. The V end lost 0 bases, the J end lost 7 bases, and 19 bases lay between the germline ends. Germline values: CDR1 LGHNA, CDR2 YSLEER.

In its sample, this clonotype was seen many times. The CDR3, as DNA: TGTGCCAGCAGCTTTAGGCGGCAGGTTAACACCGGGGAGCTGTTTTTT. This gives the protein CASSFRRQVNTGELFF. The V gene is TRBV11-2, the J gene TRBJ2-2; D is uncertain. Germline CDR1 SGHAT, CDR2 FQNNGV. Trimming removed 3 bases from V and 2 bases from J, with 13 bases in between. This CDR3 is 16 amino acids long.

The chain has TRBV2 and TRBJ2-1; tentatively, D is TRBD2 (7 bases). CDR1 SNHLY and CDR2 FYNNEI come from the germline V gene. The CDR3 runs to 16 residues. V lost 2 bases to trimming and J lost 2 bases, with 13 bases between them. The CDR3 nucleotides read TGTGCCAGCAGTGAAAGGGGGGGGAGCCCCTACAATGAGCAGTTCTTC. Translation gives CASSERGGSPYNEQFF.

For this clonotype: One end of the junction fails to match germline, which may point to a read error. This chain links TRBV4-3 with TRBJ2-7, with D tentatively TRBD2 (6 bases). The CDR3 totals 17 residues. Germline lookup yields CDR1 LGHNA and CDR2 YSLEER. In nucleotides, the CDR3 is TGCGCCAGAAGCCAAGAGTTGACTAGTCTGAGCTCCTACGAGCAGTACTTC. This encodes CARSQELTSLSSYEQYF.

This clonotype was seen a handful of times. The chain has TRBV25-1 and TRBJ2-7; TRBD2 matches at 7 bases. Germline assignment: CDR1 MGHDK and CDR2 SYGVNS. The CDR3 is made up of 15 amino acids. V was pared by 2 bases and J by 1 base, with 5 bases of the junction left unmatched. In nucleotides, the CDR3 is TGTGCCAGCAGTGAAGCTGCTAGCGGTTCCTACGAGCAGTACTTC. The encoded protein is CASSEAASGSYEQYF.

The chain joins TRBV18 to TRBJ2-1; 10 bases fit TRBD2. With V trimmed by 9 bases and J by 5 bases, 16 bases remained unmatched. The CDR3 consists of 17 residues. Germline lookup yields CDR1 KGHSH and CDR2 LQKENI. The CDR3 loop is CASPPPTSGDYNNEQFF. CDR3 DNA: TGTGCCAGTCCACCCCCCACTAGCGGGGACTACAACAATGAGCAGTTCTTC.

V and J are TRBV12-3 or TRBV12-4 and TRBJ1-3; tentative D call: TRBD1 (6 bases). CDR3 size: 15 residues. The V end was cut by 2 bases, the J end by 4 bases, with 12 bases between. The CDR3 DNA reads as TGTGCCAGCAGTTTATCAACAGGGAACGGAAACACCATATATTTT. Protein sequence: CASSLSTGNGNTIYF.

The chain is built from TRBV3-1 and TRBJ1-5; D gene ambiguous. V was cut by 1 base and J by 6 bases, with 13 bases left in between. There are 15 residues in the CDR3. Germline V gives CDR1 LGHDT, CDR2 YNNKEL (reference sequence). In nucleotides, the CDR3 is TGTGCCAGCAGCCAAGGAGGAGGGTCTGGTCAGCCCCAGCATTTT. It yields the protein CASSQGGGSGQPQHF.

The chain employs TRBV20-1 and TRBJ2-5, with D perhaps matching TRBD1 or TRBD2 (7 bases each). The ends were cut back, 2 bases at V and 7 bases at J, with 17 bases in the middle. CDR3 length: 14 amino acids. Germline assignment: CDR1 DFQATT and CDR2 SNEGSKA (reference sequence). The CDR3 bases are TGCAGTGCTAGACCAGGGGGGGGCTTGGCGACCCAGTACTTC. Translation gives CSARPGGGLATQYF.

The chain recombines TRBV6-1 with TRBJ2-5; 9 positions agree with TRBD2. Germline CDR1 is MNHNS and CDR2 is SASEGT. Germline trimming cut 7 bases from V and 4 bases from J; bases unmatched to any gene: 22. The CDR3 totals 19 residues. CDR3 protein: CASTFLSSGRPEGLETQYF. The CDR3 DNA reads as TGTGCCAGCACCTTCCTATCAAGCGGGAGGCCTGAGGGTTTAGAGACCCAGTACTTC.

This clonotype was seen at least ten times. This chain joins TRBV3-1 and TRBJ1-2, with D perhaps TRBD1 (5 bases). The germline V gene has CDR1 LGHDT and CDR2 YNNKEL (reference sequence). With 4 bases removed from V and 3 bases from J, the gap between germline ends came to 12 bases. CDR3 length equals 14 residues. The CDR3 DNA follows: TGTGCCAGCAGCCCCGAAGCCAGGGACTATGGCTACACCTTC. Translation: CASSPEARDYGYTF.

This clonotype showed up just a few times. The V gene is TRBV30, the J gene TRBJ2-2, with D perhaps being TRBD1 or TRBD2 (5 bases each). Per the germline V gene, CDR1 is GTSNPN and CDR2 is SVGIG (reference sequence). CDR3 size: 12 residues. Trimming pared 8 bases from V and 2 bases from J, leaving 9 bases between. The CDR3 here is CAGTENTGELFF. CDR3 sequence (DNA): TGTGCCGGGACGGAAAACACCGGGGAGCTGTTTTTT. Based on the CDR3 plus reference TRBV30 and TRBJ2-2, the full variable domain is SQTIHQWPATLVQPVGSPLSLECTVEGTSNPNLYWYRQAAGRGLQLLFYSVGIGQISSEVPQNLSASRPQDRQFILSSKKLLLSDSGFYLCAGTENTGELFFGEGSRLTVL.

This clonotype was detected only a few times. The chain combines TRBV28 with TRBJ2-1; 8 bases map to TRBD2. Trimming cost V 8 bases and J 8 bases; bases outside gene matches: 8. The CDR3 is 13 residues long. Germline CDR1 and CDR2: MDHEN and SYDVKM. In DNA, the CDR3 is TGTGCCAGCCTTCGGGAGGGCCTCGATGAGCAGTTCTTC. Protein product: CASLREGLDEQFF.

This clonotype was detected only a few times. The chain uses TRBV5-5 and TRBJ2-6; D is perhaps TRBD2 (5 bases). Germline CDR1 reads SGHKS; CDR2 reads YYEKEE (reference sequence). V lost 3 bases, J lost 4 bases, and 11 bases lay in between. CDR3 length: 15 residues. CDR3 in amino acids: CASSSAAVGANVLTF. The CDR3 DNA reads as TGTGCCAGCAGCTCAGCAGCGGTCGGGGCCAACGTCCTGACTTTC. The full variable domain, completed using reference TRBV5-5 and TRBJ2-6, is DAGVTQSPTHLIKTRGQQVTLRCSPISGHKSVSWYQQVLGQGPQFIFQYYEKEERGRGNFPDRFSARQFPNYSSELNVNALLLGDSALYLCASSSAAVGANVLTFGAGSRLTVL.

The V and J genes are TRBV4-1 and TRBJ1-4; TRBD1 agrees at 7 bases. CDR1 MGHRA and CDR2 YSYEKL come from the germline V gene. The V segment lost 1 base and the J segment 5 bases; nucleotides outside the gene matches: 7. CDR3 length: 16 residues. This chain's CDR3 is CASSQAHRGSNEKLFF. As DNA, the CDR3 is TGCGCCAGCAGCCAAGCCCACAGGGGTTCGAATGAAAAACTGTTTTTT.

CDR3 loop: CASSYSFLDEQFF. The CDR3, as DNA: TGTGCCAGCAGTTACTCGTTCCTCGATGAGCAGTTCTTC. The chain has TRBV6-5 and TRBJ2-1; D unclear. V was trimmed by 0 bases and J by 8 bases, leaving 8 bases between them. CDR1 is MNHEY and CDR2 is SVGAGI in the germline V gene. The CDR3 loop spans 13 amino acids.

The V gene is TRBV20-1, the J gene TRBJ1-2; D may be TRBD1 (6 bases). CDR3 length equals 14 residues. Between the trimmed V and J ends, which lost 3 bases and 4 bases, there was a span of 15 bases. The V gene's germline CDR1 is DFQATT and CDR2 SNEGSKA (reference sequence). The CDR3 DNA reads as TGCAGTGCTAGTCGTGCAGGGGCCCTCTATGGCTACACCTTC. Encoded protein: CSASRAGALYGYTF.

In this sample, this clonotype turned up many times. The CDR3 sequence is CASSRGQVGREQYF. In nucleotides, the CDR3 is TGTGCCAGCAGTCGCGGACAGGTGGGTCGCGAGCAGTACTTC. The rearrangement uses TRBV28 and TRBJ2-7; 7 bases map to TRBD1. There are 14 residues in the CDR3. The V gene end was trimmed by 5 bases and the J gene end by 6 bases; junction bases not matched to a gene: 10. The germline V gene has CDR1 MDHEN and CDR2 SYDVKM.

A few counts support this clonotype. The chain links TRBV12-3 or TRBV12-4 to TRBJ2-1; 9 nucleotides match TRBD2. CDR3 length: 17 amino acids. V was pared by 0 bases and J by 8 bases, with 11 bases of the junction left unmatched. The CDR3 loop reads CASSLALGLAGVDEQFF. The CDR3 DNA is TGTGCCAGCAGTTTAGCGCTGGGGTTAGCGGGAGTAGATGAGCAGTTCTTC.

The rearrangement links TRBV7-9 to TRBJ2-5; tentatively, D is TRBD1 (5 bases). Germline V gene sequence: CDR1 SEHNR, CDR2 FQNEAQ (reference sequence). The CDR3 sequence is 12 residues long. The V end was cut by 5 bases, the J end by 6 bases, with 10 bases between. CDR3 DNA: TGTGCCAGCAGCAAGGGGCCTAAGACCCAGTACTTC. Translated, it gives CASSKGPKTQYF.

The rearrangement joins TRBV7-9 to TRBJ2-5; unclear D gene. From germline, CDR1 is SEHNR and CDR2 FQNEAQ (reference sequence). The CDR3 length is 12 residues. The ends were cut back, 5 bases at V and 7 bases at J, with 11 bases in the middle. This CDR3 reads CASSAESGTQYF. CDR3 nucleotides: TGTGCCAGCAGCGCAGAGTCGGGGACCCAGTACTTC.

The chain employs TRBV29-1 and TRBJ2-5; 7 bases match TRBD2. Germline assignment: CDR1 SQVTM and CDR2 ANQGSEA. The V gene end was trimmed by 7 bases and the J gene end by 6 bases; junction bases not matched to a gene: 11. The CDR3 runs to 13 residues. Here the CDR3 DNA reads TGCAGCGCCCAAGACTCGGGGGGACAGACCCAGTACTTC. Protein: CSAQDSGGQTQYF. The full variable domain, its missing parts supplied by reference TRBV29-1 and TRBJ2-5, is SAVISQKPSRDICQRGTSLTIQCQVDSQVTMMFWYRQQPGQSLTLIATANQGSEATYESGFVIDKFPISRPNLTFSTLTVSNMSPEDSSIYLCSAQDSGGQTQYFGPGTRLLVL.

This clonotype has only a few counts. This rearrangement joins TRBV5-5 to TRBJ1-1, with D unresolved. The CDR3 is 15 residues long. Trimming stripped 3 bases from V and 3 bases from J, with 15 bases between. From germline, CDR1 is SGHKS and CDR2 YYEKEE (reference sequence). The chain's CDR3 is CASSSGPLRDTEAFF. The CDR3 DNA follows: TGTGCCAGCAGCTCCGGTCCACTACGGGACACTGAAGCTTTCTTT.